The 9 T cell receptor beta chains reported below all come from one sample, sequenced in a study of breast tumors, draining lymph nodes, adjacent tissues (dated by TCRdb to 2016 to 2017). Library generation was performed with multiplex PCR. The listed sequencing device is Illumina HiSeq 2000. TCRdb passed the public sequencing reads through fastp at Q25 and MiXCR, retaining productive beta sequences. Each entry is one CDR3 protein sequence, shown with its most common DNA and genes. This sample lists under 350,000 distinct CDR3 sequences; 30% to 35% were detected once. Under 1.2% of the sample belongs to the ten largest clones. Lymph node samples came from the axillary draining lymph nodes of breast cancer patients. Material: axillary lymph node tissue. Receptors originate from a female donor with breast cancer. Some clones in this sample may be carry-over from other donors' samples.

This clonotype showed up just once. The J gene is TRBJ1-2, the V gene TRBV20-1, with D possibly matching TRBD1 (6 bases). Germline CDR1 and CDR2: DFQATT and SNEGSKA (reference sequence). The CDR3 runs to 13 residues. The CDR3 bases are TGCAGCGTTGATGTGGCGGGGGGCGAAGGCTACACCTTC. Translated: CSVDVAGGEGYTF.

J is TRBJ2-5 and V is TRBV9, with 9 bases identical to TRBD1. This CDR3 region has 15 residues. With 4 bases clipped from V and 5 bases from J, the junction kept 9 bases outside the gene matches. Germline V gives CDR1 SGDLS, CDR2 YYNGEE. The CDR3: CASSPRDRVGETQYF. CDR3 DNA sequence: TGTGCCAGCAGCCCCCGGGACAGGGTGGGGGAGACCCAGTACTTC. Looking up the rest from reference TRBV9 and TRBJ2-5 gives the full variable domain: DSGVTQTPKHLITATGQRVTLRCSPRSGDLSVYWYQQSLDQGLQFLIQYYNGEERAKGNILERFSAQQFPDLHSELNLSSLELGDSALYFCASSPRDRVGETQYFGPGTRLLVL.

With regard to this clonotype: Since a much larger clone is just one base distant, this may be a read error. The gene calls are TRBV12-3 or TRBV12-4 and TRBJ2-7, with D perhaps TRBD2 (6 bases). The CDR3 extends over 15 amino acids. V lost 3 bases, J lost 6 bases, and 18 bases lay in between. Here the CDR3 reads CASSFPDWGEVEQYF. In DNA, the CDR3 is TGTGCCAGCAGTTTCCCCGATTGGGGGGAGGTCGAGCAGTACTTC.

Ten or more counts support this clonotype. The chain couples TRBV6-1 to TRBJ2-5; 8 nucleotides align to TRBD1. CDR1 and CDR2 (germline): MNHNS, SASEGT. This CDR3 has 16 amino acids. V gave up 4 bases and J gave up 1 base; unmatched junction bases: 8. The CDR3 reads CASSALTGVVQETQYF. Here the CDR3 DNA reads TGTGCCAGCAGTGCCCTGACAGGGGTGGTCCAAGAGACCCAGTACTTC.

This clonotype was seen ten or more times. The chain is built from TRBV19 and TRBJ2-3, with 9 positions matching TRBD2. The CDR3 totals 14 residues. The V gene's germline CDR1 is LNHDA and CDR2 SQIVND (reference sequence). Trimming removed 5 bases from V and 4 bases from J; junction bases left unmatched: 4. In DNA form, the CDR3 reads TGTGCCAGTAGTTCAGCGGGAGGCGCAGATACGCAGTATTTT. Translated, it gives CASSSAGGADTQYF.

This clonotype was detected only a few times. One base away lies a much larger clone, so this may be a sequencing read error. This chain joins TRBV12-5 and TRBJ2-2, with unresolved D. The V gene lost 6 bases and the J gene lost 9 bases, with 14 bases spanning the gap. The CDR3 totals 13 residues. Per germline, CDR1 LGHNT and CDR2 FRNRAP. The CDR3 loop reads CASGDGLARELFF. The CDR3, as DNA: TGTGCTAGTGGCGACGGTTTGGCCCGGGAGCTGTTTTTT.

This clonotype was found many times. This chain joins TRBV6-6 and TRBJ1-5; 9 positions agree with TRBD1. The V and J ends lost 4 bases and 7 bases, in that order; junction bases with no gene match: 5. CDR3 length: 14 amino acids. CDR1 and CDR2 from the germline V gene are MNHNY and SVGAGI (reference sequence). The CDR3 coding sequence is TGTGCCAGCAGTTTGGGACAGGGCGGGCAGCCCCAGCATTTT. Its translation is CASSLGQGGQPQHF.

With respect to this clonotype: A clone one base away is much larger, so this may be a read error. The V call is TRBV2, the J call TRBJ2-2; tentatively, D is TRBD2 (5 bases). Germline loops: CDR1 SNHLY, CDR2 FYNNEI. The CDR3 sequence is 15 residues long. CDR3: CASSQVGPNTGELVF. The CDR3 DNA reads as TGCGCCAGCAGCCAAGTTGGTCCGAACACCGGGGAGCTGGTTTTT.

Details on this clonotype: A much larger clone differs from this one at a single base, so this may be a read error. This rearrangement joins TRBV7-8 to TRBJ1-5, with D unresolved. The CDR3 length is 15 residues. Germline values: CDR1 SGHVS, CDR2 FQNEAQ. CDR3 region: CAGSFRRLPNQPQHF. The DNA for the CDR3 is TGTGCCGGCAGCTTTAGGAGGTTACCTAATCAGCCCCAGCATTTT.